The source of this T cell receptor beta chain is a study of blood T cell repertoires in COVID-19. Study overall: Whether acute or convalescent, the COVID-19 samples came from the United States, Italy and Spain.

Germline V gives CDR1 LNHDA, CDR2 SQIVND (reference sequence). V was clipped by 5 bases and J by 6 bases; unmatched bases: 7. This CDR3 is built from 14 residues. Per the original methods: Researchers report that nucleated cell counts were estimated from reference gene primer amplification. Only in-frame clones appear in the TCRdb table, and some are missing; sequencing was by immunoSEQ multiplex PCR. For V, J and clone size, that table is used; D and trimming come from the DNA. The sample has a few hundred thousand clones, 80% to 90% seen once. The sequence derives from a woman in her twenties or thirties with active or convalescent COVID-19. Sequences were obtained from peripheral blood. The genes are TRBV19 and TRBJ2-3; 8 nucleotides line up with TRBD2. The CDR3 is CASSPRKRGDTQYF. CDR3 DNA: TGTGCCAGTAGTCCCCGTAAGCGGGGGGATACGCAGTATTTT.